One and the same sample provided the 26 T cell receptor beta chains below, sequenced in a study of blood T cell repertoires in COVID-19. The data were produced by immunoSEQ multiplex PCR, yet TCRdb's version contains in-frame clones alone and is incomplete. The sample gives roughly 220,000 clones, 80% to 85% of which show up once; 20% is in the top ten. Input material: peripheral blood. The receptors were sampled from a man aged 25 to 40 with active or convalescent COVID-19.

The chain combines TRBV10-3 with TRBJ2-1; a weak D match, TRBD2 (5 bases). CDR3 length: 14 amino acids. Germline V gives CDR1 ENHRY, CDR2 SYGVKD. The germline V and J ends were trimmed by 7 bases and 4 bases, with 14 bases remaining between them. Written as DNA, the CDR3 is TGTGCCATCATGTATGGGGAGTCTTACAATGAGCAGTTCTTC. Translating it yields CAIMYGESYNEQFF.

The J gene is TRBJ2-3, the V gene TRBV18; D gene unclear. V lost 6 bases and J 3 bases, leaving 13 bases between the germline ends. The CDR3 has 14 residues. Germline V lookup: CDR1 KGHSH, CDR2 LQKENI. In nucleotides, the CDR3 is TGTGCCAGCTCTCCCGTCTCCCGGACAGATACGCAGTATTTT. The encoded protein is CASSPVSRTDTQYF.

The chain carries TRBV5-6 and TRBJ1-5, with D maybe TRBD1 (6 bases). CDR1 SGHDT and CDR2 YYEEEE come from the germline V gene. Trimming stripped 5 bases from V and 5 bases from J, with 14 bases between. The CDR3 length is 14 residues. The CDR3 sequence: CASRSQGSDQPQHF. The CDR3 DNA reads TGTGCCAGCAGGTCCCAGGGGTCGGATCAGCCCCAGCATTTT.

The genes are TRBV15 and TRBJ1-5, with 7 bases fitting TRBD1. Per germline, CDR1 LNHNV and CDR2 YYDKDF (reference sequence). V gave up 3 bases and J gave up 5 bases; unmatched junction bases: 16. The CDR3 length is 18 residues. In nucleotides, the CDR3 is TGTGCCACCAGCAGCGACAGGGAGATCACGGCGGGCGATCAGCCCCAGCATTTT. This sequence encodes CATSSDREITAGDQPQHF.

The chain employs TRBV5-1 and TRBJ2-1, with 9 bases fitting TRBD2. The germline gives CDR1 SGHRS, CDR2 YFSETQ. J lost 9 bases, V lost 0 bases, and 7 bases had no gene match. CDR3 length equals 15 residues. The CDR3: CASSLDGGRAGEQFF. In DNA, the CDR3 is TGCGCCAGCAGCTTGGACGGCGGGAGGGCCGGTGAGCAGTTCTTC.

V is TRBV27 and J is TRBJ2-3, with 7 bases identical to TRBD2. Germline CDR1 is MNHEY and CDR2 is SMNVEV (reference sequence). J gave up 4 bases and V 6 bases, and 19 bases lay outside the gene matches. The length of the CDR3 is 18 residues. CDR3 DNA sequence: TGTGCCAGCAGCCCCTTATTTCAGCGGGGAGCCGGCGCAGATACGCAGTATTTT. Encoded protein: CASSPLFQRGAGADTQYF.

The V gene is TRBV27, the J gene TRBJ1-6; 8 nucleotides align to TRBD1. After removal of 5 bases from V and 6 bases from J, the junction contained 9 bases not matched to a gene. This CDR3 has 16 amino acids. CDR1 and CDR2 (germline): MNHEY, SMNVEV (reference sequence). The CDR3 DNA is TGTGCCAGCAGTCCCCAGGGGGCTGTTCGTAATTCACCCCTCCACTTT. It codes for CASSPQGAVRNSPLHF.

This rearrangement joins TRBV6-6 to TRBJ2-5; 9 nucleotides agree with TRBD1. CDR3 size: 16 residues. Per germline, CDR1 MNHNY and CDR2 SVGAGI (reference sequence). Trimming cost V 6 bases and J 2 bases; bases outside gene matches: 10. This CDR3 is CASRRGTGFDQETQYF. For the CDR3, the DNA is TGTGCCAGCAGACGAGGGACAGGGTTTGATCAAGAGACCCAGTACTTC.

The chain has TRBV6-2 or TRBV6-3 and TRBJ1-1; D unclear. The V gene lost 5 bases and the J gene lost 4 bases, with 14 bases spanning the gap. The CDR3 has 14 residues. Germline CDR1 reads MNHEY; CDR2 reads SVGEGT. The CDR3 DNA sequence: TGTGCCAGCAGTCCATCCCCACGCAGCACTGAAGCTTTCTTT. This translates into CASSPSPRSTEAFF.

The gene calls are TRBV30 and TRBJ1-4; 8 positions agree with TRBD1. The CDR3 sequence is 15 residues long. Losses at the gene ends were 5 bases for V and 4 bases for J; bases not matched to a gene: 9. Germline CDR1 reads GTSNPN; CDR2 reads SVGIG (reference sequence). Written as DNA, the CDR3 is TGTGCCTGGCGTACAGGGGGGTCCCGTAATGAAAAACTGTTTTTT. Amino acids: CAWRTGGSRNEKLFF.

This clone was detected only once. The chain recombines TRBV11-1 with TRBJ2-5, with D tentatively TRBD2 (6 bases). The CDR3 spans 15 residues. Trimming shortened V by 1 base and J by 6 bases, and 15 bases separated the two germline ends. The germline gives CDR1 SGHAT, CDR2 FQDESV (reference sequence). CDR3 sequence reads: CASSLGASALQTQYF. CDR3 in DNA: TGTGCCAGCAGCTTAGGGGCTAGCGCCCTTCAGACCCAGTACTTC.

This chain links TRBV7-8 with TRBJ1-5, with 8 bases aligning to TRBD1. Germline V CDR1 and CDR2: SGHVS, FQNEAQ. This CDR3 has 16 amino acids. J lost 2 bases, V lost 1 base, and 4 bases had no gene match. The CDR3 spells CASSLEVGQGNQPQHF. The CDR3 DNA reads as TGTGCCAGCAGCTTAGAAGTGGGACAGGGCAATCAGCCCCAGCATTTT.

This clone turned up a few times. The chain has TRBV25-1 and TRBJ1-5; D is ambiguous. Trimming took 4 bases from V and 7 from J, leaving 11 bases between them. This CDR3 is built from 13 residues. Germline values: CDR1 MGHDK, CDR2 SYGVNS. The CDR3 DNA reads TGTGCCAGCAGTGGGGGAGCGGGACAGCCCCAGCATTTT. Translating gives CASSGGAGQPQHF.

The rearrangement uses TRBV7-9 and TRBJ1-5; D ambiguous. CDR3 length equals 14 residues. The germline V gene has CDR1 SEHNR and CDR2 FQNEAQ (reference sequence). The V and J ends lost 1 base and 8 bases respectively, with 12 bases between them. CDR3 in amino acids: CASSLGSAREPQHF. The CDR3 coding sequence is TGTGCCAGCAGCTTAGGATCCGCTCGGGAGCCCCAGCATTTT. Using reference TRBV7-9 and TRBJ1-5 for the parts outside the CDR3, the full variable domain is DTGVSQNPRHKITKRGQNVTFRCDPISEHNRLYWYRQTLGQGPEFLTYFQNEAQLEKSRLLSDRFSAERPKGSFSTLEIQRTEQGDSAMYLCASSLGSAREPQHFGDGTRLSIL.

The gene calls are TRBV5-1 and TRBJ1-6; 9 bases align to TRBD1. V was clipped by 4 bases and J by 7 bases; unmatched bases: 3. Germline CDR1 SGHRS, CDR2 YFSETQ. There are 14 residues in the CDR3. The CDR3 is CASSGQGINSPLHF. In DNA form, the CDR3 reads TGCGCCAGCAGCGGACAGGGGATAAATTCACCCCTCCACTTT.

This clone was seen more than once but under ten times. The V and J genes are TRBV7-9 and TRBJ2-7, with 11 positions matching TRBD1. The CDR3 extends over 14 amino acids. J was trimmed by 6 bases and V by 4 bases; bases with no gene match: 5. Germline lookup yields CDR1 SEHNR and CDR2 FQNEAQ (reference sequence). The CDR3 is CASSSDRGRREQYF. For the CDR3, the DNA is TGTGCCAGCAGCTCGGACAGGGGGCGCCGCGAGCAGTACTTC. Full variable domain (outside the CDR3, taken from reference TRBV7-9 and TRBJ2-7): DTGVSQNPRHKITKRGQNVTFRCDPISEHNRLYWYRQTLGQGPEFLTYFQNEAQLEKSRLLSDRFSAERPKGSFSTLEIQRTEQGDSAMYLCASSSDRGRREQYFGPGTRLTVT.

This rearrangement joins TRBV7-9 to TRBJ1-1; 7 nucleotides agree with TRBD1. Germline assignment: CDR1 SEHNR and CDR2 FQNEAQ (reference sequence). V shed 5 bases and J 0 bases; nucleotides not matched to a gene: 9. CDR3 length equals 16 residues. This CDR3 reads CASSPDRATMNTEAFF. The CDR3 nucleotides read TGTGCCAGCAGCCCTGACAGGGCCACCATGAACACTGAAGCTTTCTTT.

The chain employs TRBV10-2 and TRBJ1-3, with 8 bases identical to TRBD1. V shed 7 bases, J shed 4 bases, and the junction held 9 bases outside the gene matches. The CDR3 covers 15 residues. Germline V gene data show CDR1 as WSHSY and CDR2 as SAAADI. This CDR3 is CASKDRERLGNTIYF. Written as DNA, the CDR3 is TGCGCCAGCAAGGACAGGGAGCGTTTAGGAAACACCATATATTTT.

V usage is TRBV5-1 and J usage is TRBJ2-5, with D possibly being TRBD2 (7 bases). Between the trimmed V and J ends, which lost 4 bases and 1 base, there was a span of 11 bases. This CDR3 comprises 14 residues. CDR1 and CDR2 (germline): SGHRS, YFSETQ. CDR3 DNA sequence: TGCGCCAGCAGCCCCGGGGGGCCCCAAGAGACCCAGTACTTC. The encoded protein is CASSPGGPQETQYF.

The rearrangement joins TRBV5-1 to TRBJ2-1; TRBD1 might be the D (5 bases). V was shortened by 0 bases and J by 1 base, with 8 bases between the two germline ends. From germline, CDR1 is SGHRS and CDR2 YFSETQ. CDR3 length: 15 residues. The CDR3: CASSLGQTSYNEQFF. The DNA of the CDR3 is TGCGCCAGCAGCTTGGGACAGACTTCCTACAATGAGCAGTTCTTC.

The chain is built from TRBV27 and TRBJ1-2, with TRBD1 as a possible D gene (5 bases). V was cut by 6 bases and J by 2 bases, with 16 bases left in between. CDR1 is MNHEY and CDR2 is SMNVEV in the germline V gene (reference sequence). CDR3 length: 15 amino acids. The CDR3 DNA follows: TGTGCCAGCAGCTCCCAAAGGCGGGGGAACTATGGCTACACCTTC. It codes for CASSSQRRGNYGYTF.

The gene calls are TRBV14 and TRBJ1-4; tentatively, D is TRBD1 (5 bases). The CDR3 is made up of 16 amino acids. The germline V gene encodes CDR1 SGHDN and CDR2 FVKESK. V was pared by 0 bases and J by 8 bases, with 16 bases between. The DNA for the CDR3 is TGTGCCAGCAGCCAAGATCTAAATAGGGGAGGGGAAAAACTGTTTTTT. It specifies CASSQDLNRGGEKLFF.

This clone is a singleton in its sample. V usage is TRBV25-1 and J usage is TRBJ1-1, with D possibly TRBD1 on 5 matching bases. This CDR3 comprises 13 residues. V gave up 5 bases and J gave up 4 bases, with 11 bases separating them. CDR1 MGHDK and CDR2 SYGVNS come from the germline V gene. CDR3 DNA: TGTGCCAGCAGTAGTGGAAGGGGCACTGAAGCTTTCTTT. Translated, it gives CASSSGRGTEAFF.

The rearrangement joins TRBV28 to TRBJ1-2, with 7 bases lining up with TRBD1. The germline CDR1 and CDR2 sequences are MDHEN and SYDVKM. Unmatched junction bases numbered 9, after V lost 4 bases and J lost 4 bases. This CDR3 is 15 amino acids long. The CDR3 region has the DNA TGTGCCAGCAGTTATCCGGGACAGACTATCTATGGCTACACCTTC. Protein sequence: CASSYPGQTIYGYTF.

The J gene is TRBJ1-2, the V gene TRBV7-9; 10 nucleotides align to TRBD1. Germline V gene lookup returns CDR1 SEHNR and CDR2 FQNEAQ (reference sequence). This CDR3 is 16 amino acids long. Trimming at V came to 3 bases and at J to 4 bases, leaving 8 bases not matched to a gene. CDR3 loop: CASSFSDRGRGYGYTF. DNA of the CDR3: TGTGCCAGCAGCTTCTCAGACAGGGGGCGCGGCTATGGCTACACCTTC.

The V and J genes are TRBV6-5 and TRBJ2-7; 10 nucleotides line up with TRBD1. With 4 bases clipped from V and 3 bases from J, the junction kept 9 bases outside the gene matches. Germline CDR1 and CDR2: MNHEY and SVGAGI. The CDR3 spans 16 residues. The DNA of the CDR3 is TGTGCCAGCAGTTCAAGGCGGGACAGGGGTTTCTACGAGCAGTACTTC. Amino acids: CASSSRRDRGFYEQYF.